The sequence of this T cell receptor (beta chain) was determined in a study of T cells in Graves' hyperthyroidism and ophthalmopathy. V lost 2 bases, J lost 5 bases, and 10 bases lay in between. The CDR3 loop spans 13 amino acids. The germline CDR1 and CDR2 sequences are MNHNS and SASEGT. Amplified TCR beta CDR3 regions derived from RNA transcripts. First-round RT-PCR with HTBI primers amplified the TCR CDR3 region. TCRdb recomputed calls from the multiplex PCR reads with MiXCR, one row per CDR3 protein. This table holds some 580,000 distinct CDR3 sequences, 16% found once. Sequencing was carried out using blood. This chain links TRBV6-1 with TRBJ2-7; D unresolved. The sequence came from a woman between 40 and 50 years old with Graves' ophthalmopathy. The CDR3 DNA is TGTGCCAGCAGTGAAAGATGGGTACACGAGCAGTACTTC. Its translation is CASSERWVHEQYF.